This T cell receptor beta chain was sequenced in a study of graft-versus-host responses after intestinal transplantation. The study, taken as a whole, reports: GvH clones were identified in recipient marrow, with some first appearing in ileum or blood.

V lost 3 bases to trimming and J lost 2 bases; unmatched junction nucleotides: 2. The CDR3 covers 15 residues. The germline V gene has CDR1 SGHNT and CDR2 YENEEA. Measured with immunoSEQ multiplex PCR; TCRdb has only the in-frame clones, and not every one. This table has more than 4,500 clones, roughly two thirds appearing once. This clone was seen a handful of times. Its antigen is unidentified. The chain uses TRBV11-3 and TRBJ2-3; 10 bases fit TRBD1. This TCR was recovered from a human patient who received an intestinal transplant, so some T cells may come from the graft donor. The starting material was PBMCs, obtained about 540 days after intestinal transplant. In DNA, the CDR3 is TGTGCCAGCAGCTTGGGACAGGGGCACACAGATACGCAGTATTTT. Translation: CASSLGQGHTDTQYF.